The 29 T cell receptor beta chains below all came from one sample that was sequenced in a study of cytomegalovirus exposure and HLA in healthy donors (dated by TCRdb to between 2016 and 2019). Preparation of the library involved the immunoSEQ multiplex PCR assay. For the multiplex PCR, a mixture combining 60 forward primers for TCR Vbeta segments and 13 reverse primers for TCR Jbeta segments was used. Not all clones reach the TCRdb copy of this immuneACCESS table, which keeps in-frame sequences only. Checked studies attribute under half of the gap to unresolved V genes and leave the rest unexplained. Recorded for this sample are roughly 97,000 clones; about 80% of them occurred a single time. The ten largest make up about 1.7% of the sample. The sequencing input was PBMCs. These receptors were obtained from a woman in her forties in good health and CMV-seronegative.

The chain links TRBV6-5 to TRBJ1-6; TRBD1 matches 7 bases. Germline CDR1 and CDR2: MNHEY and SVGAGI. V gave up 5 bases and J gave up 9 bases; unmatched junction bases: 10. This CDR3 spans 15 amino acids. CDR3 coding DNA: TGTGCCAGCAGTCAGACAGGGTTGAGTGCTTCACCCCTCCACTTT. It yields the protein CASSQTGLSASPLHF.

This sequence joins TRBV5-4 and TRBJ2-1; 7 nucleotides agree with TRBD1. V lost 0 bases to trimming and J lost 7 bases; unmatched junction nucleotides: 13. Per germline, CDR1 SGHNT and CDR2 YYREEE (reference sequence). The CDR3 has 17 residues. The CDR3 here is CASSLAGTATPVNEQFF. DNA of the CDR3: TGTGCCAGCAGCTTGGCCGGGACAGCCACCCCGGTAAATGAGCAGTTCTTC.

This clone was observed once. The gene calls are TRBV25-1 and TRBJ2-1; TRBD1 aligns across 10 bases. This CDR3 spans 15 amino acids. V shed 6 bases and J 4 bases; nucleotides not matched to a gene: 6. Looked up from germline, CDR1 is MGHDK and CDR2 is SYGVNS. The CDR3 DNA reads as TGTGCCAGCAGGGAGACAGGGGGCCCTTACAATGAGCAGTTCTTC. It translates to CASRETGGPYNEQFF.

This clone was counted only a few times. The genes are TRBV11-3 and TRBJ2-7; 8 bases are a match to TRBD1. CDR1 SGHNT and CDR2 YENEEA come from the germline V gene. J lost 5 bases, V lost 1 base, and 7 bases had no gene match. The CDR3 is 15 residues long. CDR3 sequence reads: CASSLAGLTGDEQYF. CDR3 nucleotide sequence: TGTGCCAGCAGCTTAGCCGGTCTGACAGGGGACGAGCAGTACTTC.

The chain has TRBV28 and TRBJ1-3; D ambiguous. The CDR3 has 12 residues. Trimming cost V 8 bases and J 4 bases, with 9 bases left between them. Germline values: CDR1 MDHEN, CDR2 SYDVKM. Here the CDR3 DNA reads TGTGCCAGCGAGGGAATCGGAAACACCATATATTTT. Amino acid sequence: CASEGIGNTIYF.

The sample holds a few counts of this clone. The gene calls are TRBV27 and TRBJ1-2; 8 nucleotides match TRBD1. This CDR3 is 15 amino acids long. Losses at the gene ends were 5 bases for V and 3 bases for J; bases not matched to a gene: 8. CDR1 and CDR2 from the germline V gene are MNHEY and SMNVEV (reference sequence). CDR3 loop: CASSPTGQGYYGYTF. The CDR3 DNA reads TGTGCCAGCAGTCCGACAGGACAGGGCTACTATGGCTACACCTTC.

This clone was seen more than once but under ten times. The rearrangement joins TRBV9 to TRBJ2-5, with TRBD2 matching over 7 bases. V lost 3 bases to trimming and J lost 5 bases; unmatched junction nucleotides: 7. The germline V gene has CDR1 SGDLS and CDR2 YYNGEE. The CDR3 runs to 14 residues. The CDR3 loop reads CASSGSGPGETQYF. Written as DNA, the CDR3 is TGTGCCAGCAGCGGTAGCGGGCCGGGGGAGACCCAGTACTTC.

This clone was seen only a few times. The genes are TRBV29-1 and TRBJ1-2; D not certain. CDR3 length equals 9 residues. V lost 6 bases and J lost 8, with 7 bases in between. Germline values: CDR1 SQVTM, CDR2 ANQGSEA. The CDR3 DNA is TGCAGCGTCCTGGAGGGCTACACCTTC. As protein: CSVLEGYTF.

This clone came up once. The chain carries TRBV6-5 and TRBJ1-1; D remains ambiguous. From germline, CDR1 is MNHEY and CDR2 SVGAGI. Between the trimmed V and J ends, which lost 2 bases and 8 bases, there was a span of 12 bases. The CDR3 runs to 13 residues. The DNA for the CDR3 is TGTGCCAGCAGTTACGGCTCGGGTGTCGAAGCTTTCTTT. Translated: CASSYGSGVEAFF.

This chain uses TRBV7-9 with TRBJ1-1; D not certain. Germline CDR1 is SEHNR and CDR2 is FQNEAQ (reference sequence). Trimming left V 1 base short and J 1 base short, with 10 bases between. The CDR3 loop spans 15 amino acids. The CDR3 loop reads CASSLVPAGNTEAFF. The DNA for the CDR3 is TGTGCCAGCAGCTTAGTTCCGGCGGGGAACACTGAAGCTTTCTTT.

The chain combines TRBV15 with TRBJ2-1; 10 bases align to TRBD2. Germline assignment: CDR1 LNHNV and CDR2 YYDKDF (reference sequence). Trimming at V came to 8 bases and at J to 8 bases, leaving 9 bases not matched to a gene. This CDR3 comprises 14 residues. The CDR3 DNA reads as TGTGCCACCTCGAGCGGGAGGGCTGCTCATGAGCAGTTCTTC. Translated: CATSSGRAAHEQFF.

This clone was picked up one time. This chain's CDR3 is CSAARTLATDTQYF. The CDR3 DNA reads TGCAGCGCTGCCCGAACCCTAGCTACAGATACGCAGTATTTT. The gene calls are TRBV29-1 and TRBJ2-3; D may be TRBD2 (5 bases). From germline, CDR1 is SQVTM and CDR2 ANQGSEA. Trimming removed 7 bases from V and 3 bases from J, with 17 bases in between. This CDR3 spans 14 amino acids.

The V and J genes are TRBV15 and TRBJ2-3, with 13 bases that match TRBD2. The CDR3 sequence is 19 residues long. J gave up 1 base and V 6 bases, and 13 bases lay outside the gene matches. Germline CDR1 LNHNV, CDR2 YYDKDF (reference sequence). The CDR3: CATSPTSGRSRWGTDTQYF. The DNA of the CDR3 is TGTGCCACCAGTCCGACTAGCGGGAGGTCTCGGTGGGGCACAGATACGCAGTATTTT.

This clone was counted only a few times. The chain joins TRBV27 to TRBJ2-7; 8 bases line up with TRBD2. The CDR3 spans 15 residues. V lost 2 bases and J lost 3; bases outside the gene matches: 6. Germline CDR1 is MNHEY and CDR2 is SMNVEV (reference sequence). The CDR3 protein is CASSLQPSGLYEQYF. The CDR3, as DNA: TGTGCCAGCAGTTTACAGCCTAGCGGGCTCTACGAGCAGTACTTC.

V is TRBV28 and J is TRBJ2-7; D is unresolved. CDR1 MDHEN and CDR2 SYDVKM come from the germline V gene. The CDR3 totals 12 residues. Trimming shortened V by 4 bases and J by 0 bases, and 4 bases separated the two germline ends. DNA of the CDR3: TGTGCCAGCAGTTCAGACTCCTACGAGCAGTACTTC. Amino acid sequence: CASSSDSYEQYF.

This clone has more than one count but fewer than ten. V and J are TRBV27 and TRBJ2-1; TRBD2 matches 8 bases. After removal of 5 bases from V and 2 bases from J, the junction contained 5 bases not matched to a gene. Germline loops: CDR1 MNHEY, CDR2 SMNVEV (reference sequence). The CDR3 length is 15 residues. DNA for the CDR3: TGTGCCAGCAGTCGAGCGGGAGTACCCTACAATGAGCAGTTCTTC. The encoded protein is CASSRAGVPYNEQFF.

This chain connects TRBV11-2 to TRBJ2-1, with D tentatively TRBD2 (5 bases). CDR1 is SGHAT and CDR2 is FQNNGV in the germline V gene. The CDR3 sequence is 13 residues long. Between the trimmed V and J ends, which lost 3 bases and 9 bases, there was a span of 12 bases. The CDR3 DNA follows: TGTGCCAGCAGCTTCTCAAGAGAGGGTGAGCAGTTCTTC. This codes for CASSFSREGEQFF. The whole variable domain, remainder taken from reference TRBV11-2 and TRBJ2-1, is EAGVAQSPRYKIIEKRQSVAFWCNPISGHATLYWYQQILGQGPKLLIQFQNNGVVDDSQLPKDRFSAERLKGVDSTLKIQPAKLEDSAVYLCASSFSREGEQFFGPGTRLTVL.

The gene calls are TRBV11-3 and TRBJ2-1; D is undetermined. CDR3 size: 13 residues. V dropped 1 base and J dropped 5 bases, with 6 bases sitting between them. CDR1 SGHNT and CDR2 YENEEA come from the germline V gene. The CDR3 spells CASSLGQDNEQFF. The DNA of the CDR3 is TGTGCCAGCAGCTTAGGGCAGGACAATGAGCAGTTCTTC.

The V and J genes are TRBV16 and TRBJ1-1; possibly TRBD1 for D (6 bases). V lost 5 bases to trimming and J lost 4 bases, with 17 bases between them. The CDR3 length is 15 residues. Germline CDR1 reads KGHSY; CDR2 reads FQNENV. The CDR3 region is CASSTREGGSTEAFF. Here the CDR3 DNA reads TGTGCCAGCAGCACCCGGGAAGGGGGTAGCACTGAAGCTTTCTTT.

CDR3 sequence: CASSGKEQEAFF. In DNA, the CDR3 is TGTGCCAGTTCGGGGAAAGAACAGGAAGCTTTCTTT. The chain recombines TRBV19 with TRBJ1-1; D remains ambiguous. The CDR3 runs 12 residues. V was trimmed by 8 bases and J by 8 bases, leaving 15 bases between them. CDR1 and CDR2 from the germline V gene are LNHDA and SQIVND (reference sequence).

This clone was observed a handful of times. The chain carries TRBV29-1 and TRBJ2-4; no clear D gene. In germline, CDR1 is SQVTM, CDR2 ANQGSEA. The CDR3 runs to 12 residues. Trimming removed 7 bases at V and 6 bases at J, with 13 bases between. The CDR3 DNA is TGCAGCGCCGCCCCCTCCGGAAACATTCAGTACTTC. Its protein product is CSAAPSGNIQYF.

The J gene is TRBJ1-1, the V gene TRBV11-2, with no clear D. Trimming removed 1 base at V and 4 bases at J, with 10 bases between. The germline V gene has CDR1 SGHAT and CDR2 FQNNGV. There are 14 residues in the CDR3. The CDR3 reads CASSLVEGATEAFF. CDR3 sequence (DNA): TGTGCCAGCAGCTTAGTTGAGGGAGCCACTGAAGCTTTCTTT. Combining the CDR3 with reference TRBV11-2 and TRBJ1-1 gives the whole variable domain EAGVAQSPRYKIIEKRQSVAFWCNPISGHATLYWYQQILGQGPKLLIQFQNNGVVDDSQLPKDRFSAERLKGVDSTLKIQPAKLEDSAVYLCASSLVEGATEAFFGQGTRLTVV.

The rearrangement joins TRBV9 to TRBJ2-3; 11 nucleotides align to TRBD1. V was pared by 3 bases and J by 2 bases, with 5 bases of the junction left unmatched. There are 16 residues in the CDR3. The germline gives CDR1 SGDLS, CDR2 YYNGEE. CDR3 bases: TGTGCCAGCAGCGCATACGGACAGGGGGCCACAGATACGCAGTATTTT. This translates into CASSAYGQGATDTQYF.

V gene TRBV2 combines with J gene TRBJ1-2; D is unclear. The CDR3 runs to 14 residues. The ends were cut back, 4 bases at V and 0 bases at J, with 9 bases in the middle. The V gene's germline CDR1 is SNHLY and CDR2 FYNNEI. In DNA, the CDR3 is TGTGCCAGCAGTGCATCTTCAGCTAACTATGGCTACACCTTC. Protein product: CASSASSANYGYTF.

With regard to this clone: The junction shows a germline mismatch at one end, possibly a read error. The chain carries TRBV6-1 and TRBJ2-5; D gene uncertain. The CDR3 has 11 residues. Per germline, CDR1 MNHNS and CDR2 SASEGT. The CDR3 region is CASSYHETQYF. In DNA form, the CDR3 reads TGTGCCAGCAGCTACCACGAGACCCAGTACTTC.

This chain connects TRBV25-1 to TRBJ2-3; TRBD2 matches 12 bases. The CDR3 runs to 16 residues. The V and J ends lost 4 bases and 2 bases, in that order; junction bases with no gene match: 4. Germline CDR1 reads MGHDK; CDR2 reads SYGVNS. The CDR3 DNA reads TGTGCCAGCAGTGCCCGGACTAGCGGGACCACAGATACGCAGTATTTT. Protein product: CASSARTSGTTDTQYF. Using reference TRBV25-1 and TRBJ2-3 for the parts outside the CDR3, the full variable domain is EADIYQTPRYLVIGTGKKITLECSQTMGHDKMYWYQQDPGMELHLIHYSYGVNSTEKGDLSSESTVSRIRTEHFPLTLESARPSHTSQYLCASSARTSGTTDTQYFGPGTRLTVL.

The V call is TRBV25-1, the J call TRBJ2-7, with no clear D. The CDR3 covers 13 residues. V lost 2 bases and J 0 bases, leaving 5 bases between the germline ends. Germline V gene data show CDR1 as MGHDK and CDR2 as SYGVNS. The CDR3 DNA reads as TGTGCCAGCAGTGAACCAGTCTCCTACGAGCAGTACTTC. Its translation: CASSEPVSYEQYF.

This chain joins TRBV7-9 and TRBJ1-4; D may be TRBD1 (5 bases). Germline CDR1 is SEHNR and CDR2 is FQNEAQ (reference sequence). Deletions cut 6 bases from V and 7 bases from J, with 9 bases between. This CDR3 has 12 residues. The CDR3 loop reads CASSGQVEKLFF. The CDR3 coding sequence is TGTGCCAGCAGTGGACAAGTTGAAAAACTGTTTTTT.

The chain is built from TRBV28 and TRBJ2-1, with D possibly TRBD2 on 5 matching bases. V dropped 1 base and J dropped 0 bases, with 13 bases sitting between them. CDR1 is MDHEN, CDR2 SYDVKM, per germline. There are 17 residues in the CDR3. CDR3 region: CASSLSLLGSSYNEQFF. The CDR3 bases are TGTGCCAGCAGTTTATCCCTCTTAGGGAGCTCCTACAATGAGCAGTTCTTC.